The 21 T cell receptor beta chains reported below all come from one sample, sequenced in a study of blood T cell repertoires in COVID-19. Generated by immunoSEQ multiplex PCR, the TCRdb table keeps only in-frame clones and is missing some. The sample contains about 48,000 clones, 86% of which appear only once. The material sequenced was peripheral blood. The receptors shown here come from a woman at least 80 years old with COVID-19, enrolled during active disease.

V usage is TRBV3-1 (or the pseudogene TRBV3-2) and J usage is TRBJ1-6; D perhaps matches TRBD1 (6 bases). CDR3 length: 13 amino acids. In germline, CDR1 is LGHDT, CDR2 YNNKEL (reference sequence). The ends were cut back, 8 bases at V and 7 bases at J, with 12 bases in the middle. CDR3 sequence reads: CASVGQLNSPLHF. The CDR3 nucleotides read TGTGCCAGCGTCGGACAGCTCAATTCACCCCTCCACTTT.

The V call is TRBV6-6, the J call TRBJ1-4; 7 positions match TRBD1. The CDR3 is made up of 14 amino acids. V was pared by 5 bases and J by 4 bases, with 4 bases of the junction left unmatched. CDR1 is MNHNY, CDR2 SVGAGI, per germline (reference sequence). The DNA for the CDR3 is TGTGCCAGCAGTCCGCAGGGGGGTAATGAAAAACTGTTTTTT. It encodes CASSPQGGNEKLFF.

The chain has TRBV10-3 and TRBJ2-7, with no clear D. Trimming pared 3 bases from V and 0 bases from J, leaving 15 bases between. This CDR3 contains 16 residues. CDR1 is ENHRY, CDR2 SYGVKD, per germline. The DNA for the CDR3 is TGTGCCATCAGTGAAAATTTAGGCCAGCGCTCCTACGAGCAGTACTTC. Its translation is CAISENLGQRSYEQYF.

The V call is TRBV5-1, the J call TRBJ2-7; perhaps TRBD2 as D (6 bases). V was pared by 2 bases and J by 2 bases, with 11 bases between. Germline V gene lookup returns CDR1 SGHRS and CDR2 YFSETQ. The CDR3 runs to 14 residues. CDR3 sequence reads: CASSFGGKAYEQYF. The CDR3 DNA follows: TGCGCCAGCAGCTTTGGAGGGAAAGCCTACGAGCAGTACTTC.

This clone came up once. The V call is TRBV7-8, the J call TRBJ2-7, with a possible D match to TRBD1 (6 bases). CDR1 is SGHVS and CDR2 is FQNEAQ in the germline V gene. V was trimmed by 0 bases and J by 4 bases, leaving 13 bases between them. The CDR3 sequence is 15 residues long. CDR3 protein: CASSLAQGPQYEQYF. CDR3 in DNA: TGTGCCAGCAGCTTAGCCCAGGGGCCGCAGTACGAGCAGTACTTC. Supplemented by reference TRBV7-8 and TRBJ2-7, the full variable domain reads GAGVSQSPRYKVAKRGQDVALRCDPISGHVSLFWYQQALGQGPEFLTYFQNEAQLDKSGLPSDRFFAERPEGSVSTLKIQRTQQEDSAVYLCASSLAQGPQYEQYFGPGTRLTVT.

The chain uses TRBV5-5 and TRBJ2-3, with D uncertain. The CDR3 runs 12 residues. The V and J ends lost 3 bases and 7 bases respectively, with 9 bases between them. Germline V gives CDR1 SGHKS, CDR2 YYEKEE (reference sequence). CDR3 DNA: TGTGCCAGCAGCTCAGTAACGAATACGCAGTATTTT. This sequence encodes CASSSVTNTQYF.

This chain uses TRBV6-6 with TRBJ1-5; possibly TRBD1 for D (6 bases). V dropped 5 bases and J dropped 2 bases, with 13 bases sitting between them. CDR1 and CDR2 (germline): MNHNY, SVGAGI (reference sequence). The CDR3 loop spans 15 amino acids. Here the CDR3 reads CASSLQGKGNQPQHF. The CDR3 region has the DNA TGTGCCAGCAGTCTACAGGGAAAGGGCAATCAGCCCCAGCATTTT.

In this sample, this clone turned up once. This sequence joins TRBV6-6 and TRBJ1-5, with D perhaps TRBD1 (5 bases). The germline CDR1 and CDR2 sequences are MNHNY and SVGAGI (reference sequence). This CDR3 comprises 13 residues. Trimming removed 4 bases from V and 6 bases from J, with 10 bases in between. For the CDR3, the DNA is TGTGCCAGCAGTTTACAGGTCAGTCAGCCCCAGCATTTT. It yields the protein CASSLQVSQPQHF.

V usage is TRBV19 and J usage is TRBJ2-1, with 8 bases that match TRBD2. This CDR3 region has 14 residues. The V gene end was trimmed by 4 bases and the J gene end by 5 bases; junction bases not matched to a gene: 4. Per the germline V gene, CDR1 is LNHDA and CDR2 is SQIVND (reference sequence). CDR3 region: CASSTSGSNNEQFF. The CDR3 nucleotides read TGTGCCAGTAGTACTAGCGGGTCGAACAATGAGCAGTTCTTC. The full variable domain, completed using reference TRBV19 and TRBJ2-1, is DGGITQSPKYLFRKEGQNVTLSCEQNLNHDAMYWYRQDPGQGLRLIYYSQIVNDFQKGDIAEGYSVSREKKESFPLTVTSAQKNPTAFYLCASSTSGSNNEQFFGPGTRLTVL.

The V call is TRBV2, the J call TRBJ2-1; TRBD2 matches at 12 bases. CDR3 length: 18 residues. The germline V gene has CDR1 SNHLY and CDR2 FYNNEI. Trimming took 5 bases from V and 10 from J; bases not matched to a gene: 18. CDR3 sequence reads: CASSPLKPGTSGSGEQFF. The CDR3 bases are TGTGCCAGCAGTCCCCTAAAGCCGGGGACTAGCGGGTCCGGGGAGCAGTTCTTC.

Worth noting for this clone: At one end the junction does not follow the germline gene, possibly because of a read error. This same CDR3 is encoded by further DNA sequences in the sample. The CDR3, as DNA: TGTGCCAGTAGCCCACAGGGGGTGAATACTGAAGCTTTCTTT. It specifies CASSPQGVNTEAFF. The rearrangement uses TRBV19 and TRBJ1-1; 8 nucleotides match TRBD1. This CDR3 contains 14 residues. CDR1 is LNHDA, CDR2 SQIVND, per germline (reference sequence).

V and J are TRBV10-3 and TRBJ2-7, with TRBD1 matching 9 bases. V dropped 3 bases and J dropped 4; count of bases not matched to a gene: 4. Germline assignment: CDR1 ENHRY and CDR2 SYGVKD. The CDR3 totals 14 residues. In nucleotides, the CDR3 is TGTGCCATCAGTGACGGGACAGGGAGTTACGAGCAGTACTTC. It yields the protein CAISDGTGSYEQYF.

V usage is TRBV5-1 and J usage is TRBJ2-1, with 10 bases matching TRBD2. The CDR3 runs 15 residues. Germline values: CDR1 SGHRS, CDR2 YFSETQ. V lost 6 bases and J lost 6; bases outside the gene matches: 9. The CDR3: CASKSISGGANEQFF. CDR3 bases: TGCGCCAGCAAGTCCATCAGCGGGGGGGCCAATGAGCAGTTCTTC.

By share, this clone ranks as medium-sized. The chain is built from TRBV5-4 and TRBJ2-5; tentative D call: TRBD1 (6 bases). From germline, CDR1 is SGHNT and CDR2 YYREEE (reference sequence). This CDR3 comprises 15 residues. V was pared by 6 bases and J by 5 bases, with 20 bases between. Here the CDR3 reads CASTTVAGGQETQYF. Written as DNA, the CDR3 is TGTGCCAGCACAACAGTGGCTGGGGGCCAGGAGACCCAGTACTTC.

The rearrangement uses TRBV5-8 and TRBJ2-3; the match to TRBD2 covers 10 bases. The CDR3 extends over 16 amino acids. Germline V gives CDR1 SGHTS, CDR2 YDEGEE. Trimming cost V 4 bases and J 6 bases; bases outside gene matches: 11. This CDR3 reads CASSAGTSAEADTQYF. The CDR3 DNA sequence: TGTGCCAGCAGCGCTGGGACTAGCGCCGAGGCTGATACGCAGTATTTT.

This chain connects TRBV24-1 to TRBJ1-2; TRBD1 aligns across 9 bases. V was clipped by 3 bases and J by 6 bases; unmatched bases: 4. CDR1 is KGHDR and CDR2 is SFDVKD in the germline V gene. CDR3 length: 14 amino acids. CDR3 DNA: TGTGCCACCAGTGATCCACACAGGGGGCATGGCTACACCTTC. It encodes CATSDPHRGHGYTF.

The CDR3 loop reads CASSFSSGTGFPGEQYF. CDR3 coding DNA: TGTGCCAGCAGCTTTAGCTCCGGGACAGGGTTTCCGGGCGAGCAGTACTTC. This chain links TRBV7-9 with TRBJ2-7; the match to TRBD1 covers 9 bases. This CDR3 region has 17 residues. Germline CDR1 reads SEHNR; CDR2 reads FQNEAQ (reference sequence). Unmatched junction bases numbered 15, after V lost 3 bases and J lost 6 bases.

This chain links TRBV2 with TRBJ1-2; D gene ambiguous. Trimming shortened V by 2 bases and J by 7 bases, and 17 bases separated the two germline ends. The CDR3 spans 15 residues. The germline CDR1 and CDR2 sequences are SNHLY and FYNNEI. The CDR3: CASSEIRVQRSGYTF. As DNA, the CDR3 is TGTGCCAGCAGTGAAATCCGGGTCCAGCGAAGTGGCTACACCTTC.

The chain employs TRBV29-1 and TRBJ1-1; 8 bases align to TRBD1. V shed 7 bases and J 0 bases; nucleotides not matched to a gene: 7. The CDR3 has 14 amino acids. Per the germline V gene, CDR1 is SQVTM and CDR2 is ANQGSEA. For the CDR3, the DNA is TGCAGCGCGCGGACAGGGCGGGTGAACACTGAAGCTTTCTTT. This sequence encodes CSARTGRVNTEAFF.

This rearrangement joins TRBV27 to TRBJ1-6, with a tentative D call TRBD1 (5 bases). V lost 2 bases and J 8 bases, leaving 10 bases between the germline ends. CDR3 size: 14 residues. Germline CDR1 is MNHEY and CDR2 is SMNVEV (reference sequence). The CDR3 protein is CASSLKGFDSPLHF. The DNA of the CDR3 is TGTGCCAGCAGTTTAAAGGGGTTCGATTCACCCCTCCACTTT.

The rearrangement uses TRBV6-5 and TRBJ1-4, with a possible D match to TRBD1 (6 bases). Trimming left V 6 bases short and J 8 bases short, with 16 bases between. The germline CDR1 and CDR2 sequences are MNHEY and SVGAGI. The CDR3 runs 14 residues. CDR3 DNA sequence: TGTGCCAGCAGGCGGACCCAGCAGGGGGAAAAACTGTTTTTT. Translated, it gives CASRRTQQGEKLFF.